A selection of T cell receptor beta chains follows, all from one sample in a study of cytomegalovirus exposure and HLA in healthy donors. Data came from immunoSEQ multiplex PCR; TCRdb stores just in-frame clones and leaves some out. The sample lists about 130,000 clones; around three quarters were seen once. Material: PBMCs. The receptors were sampled from a male donor in good health and CMV-seropositive. The CDR3 runs from the conserved cysteine through the conserved F or W.

v_call	j_call	cdr3_aa
TRBV2	TRBJ2-1	CASSNSGSLNEQFF
TRBV19	TRBJ2-7	CASSMGFGGRPGGSYEQYF
TRBV6-1	TRBJ1-5	CASSGVDSNQPQHF
TRBV6-1	TRBJ2-3	CASSEGQGGADTQYF
TRBV5-1	TRBJ2-3	CASSLVREGDTQYF
TRBV1	TRBJ2-3	CTSSQDRRLAGGWADTQYF
TRBV21-1	TRBJ1-1	CASSKGGTGMNTEAFF
TRBV7-9	TRBJ1-2	CASSLPGQSYYGYTF
TRBV4-1	TRBJ2-1	CASSQDGASYNEQFF
TRBV6-4	TRBJ2-4	CAYMGPSKNSQYF
TRBV6-1	TRBJ2-5	CASSPIAGGQETQYF
TRBV4-1	TRBJ2-3	CASSQGGRSEDTQYF
TRBV28	TRBJ1-5	CASSLLRTGSNQPQHF
TRBV6-5	TRBJ1-1	CASSYLPDRDTEAFF
TRBV5-1	TRBJ2-6	CASSVTAGANGLTF
TRBV20-1	TRBJ2-1	CSARIAEQFF
TRBV9	TRBJ2-7	CASSPRLEGAYEQYF
TRBV9	TRBJ2-7	CASSVSGRGDEQYF
TRBV9	TRBJ1-1	CASSTARQGVTEAFF
TRBV15	TRBJ2-5	CATSRDLGQGETQYF
TRBV7-6	TRBJ1-4	CASSSTFSGHRPELFF
TRBV5-6	TRBJ1-2	CASSLVGTGGYGYTF
TRBV5-1	TRBJ2-3	CASSQGDPTADTQYF
TRBV27	TRBJ2-7	CASSLSGQGVYEQYF
TRBV6-6	TRBJ2-7	CASSYSTRYEQYF
TRBV18	TRBJ2-1	CASSPLLAEGYNEQFF
TRBV4-1	TRBJ1-5	CASSRGQGNQPQHF
TRBV1	TRBJ1-1	CTSSQEGTGRDLNTEAFF
TRBV28	TRBJ1-1	CASSYQNTEAFF
TRBV5-4	TRBJ2-2	CASSLVGQMNTGELVF
TRBV9	TRBJ1-3	CASSPPEGGTIYF
TRBV10-2	TRBJ1-2	CASRSDSKYGYTF
TRBV9	TRBJ2-1	CASSVATKEGEQFF
TRBV30	TRBJ1-1	CAWKRVNTEAFF
TRBV30	TRBJ2-2	CASRRTGGTGELFF
TRBV2	TRBJ1-6	CASSEVRSAYNSPLHF
TRBV15	TRBJ1-5	CATSRLDSLEKPQHF
TRBV9	TRBJ2-3	CASSVRESTDTQYF
TRBV18	TRBJ1-1	CASSPRGENTEAFF
TRBV28	TRBJ2-5	CASTRTRGETQYF
TRBV5-8	TRBJ2-7	CASSFGTSGDWYEQYF
TRBV4-1	TRBJ2-2	CASSQGTSGDGGELFF
TRBV7-9	TRBJ2-6	CASSLGTGGAGANGLTF
TRBV7-9	TRBJ1-4	CASSPGQPENEKLFF
TRBV28	TRBJ1-2	CASSLGTVGPHTF
TRBV28	TRBJ2-1	CASSPRAGGWNEQFF
TRBV18	TRBJ1-1	CASSKDRGPTEAFF
TRBV5-1	TRBJ1-1	CASSLERRTEAFF
TRBV2	TRBJ2-5	CAGKESGGGETQYF
TRBV19	TRBJ2-3	CASSIPERDTQYF
TRBV18	TRBJ2-5	CASSLTSAETQYF
TRBV21-1	TRBJ1-1	CASSTKGTPESGAFF
TRBV5-1	TRBJ2-7	CASSPEVGASSYEQYF
TRBV7-9	TRBJ2-2	CASSSSFRTGGPTGELFF